This T cell receptor beta chain was identified during a study of blood T cell repertoires in COVID-19. Study-wide context: Collection of acute and convalescent COVID-19 samples took place in the United States, Italy and Spain.

Clones were read by immunoSEQ multiplex PCR, and TCRdb kept only the in-frame ones, dropping some. Altogether roughly 160,000 clones are present, 81% being singletons, with the ten largest covering around 6%. The study assigned cohorts using participant-reported clinical history. Source material: PBMCs or T cells enriched from blood (not recorded which). The source of this sequence is a woman in her thirties or forties with acute COVID-19.

Here the CDR3 DNA reads TGTGCCAGTAGGGGGAGCTGGACCACTGAAGCTTTCTTT. It specifies CASRGSWTTEAFF. The rearrangement joins TRBV25-1 to TRBJ1-1; D is perhaps TRBD1 (6 bases). The CDR3 extends over 13 amino acids. Germline CDR1 is MGHDK and CDR2 is SYGVNS. With 9 bases removed from V and 4 bases from J, the gap between germline ends came to 15 bases.